The next 31 T cell receptor beta chains were all read from a single sample in a study of shared clonotypes between healthy human individuals. The data were produced by immunoSEQ multiplex PCR, yet TCRdb's version contains in-frame clones alone and is incomplete. The sample holds around 2.5 million clones, roughly 93% seen once. The material sequenced was naive CD4+ T cells from PBMCs. Subset given: CD45RA+ positively selected. These receptors were taken from a man younger than 35 in good health. Some clones in this sample may be carry-over from other donors' samples.

This clone has just a few counts. The sample carries other DNA sequences with the same CDR3. The V and J genes are TRBV18 and TRBJ2-7; no definite D call. V lost 2 bases and J 7 bases, leaving 6 bases between the germline ends. This CDR3 contains 11 residues. Germline-derived CDR1 and CDR2 are KGHSH and LQKENI. The CDR3 region is CASSPGGEQYF. CDR3 bases: TGTGCCAGCTCACCAGGTGGGGAGCAGTACTTC.

The J gene is TRBJ2-3, the V gene TRBV7-9; TRBD2 might be the D (6 bases). Germline V gene data show CDR1 as SEHNR and CDR2 as FQNEAQ (reference sequence). The V and J ends lost 5 bases and 3 bases respectively, with 12 bases between them. CDR3 size: 14 residues. Here the CDR3 reads CASSTRTITDTQYF. The DNA for the CDR3 is TGTGCCAGCAGCACAAGGACTATTACAGATACGCAGTATTTT.

The V gene is TRBV18, the J gene TRBJ2-3, with 15 nucleotides matching TRBD2. Trimming cost V 5 bases and J 4 bases; bases outside gene matches: 4. The CDR3 is 16 residues long. Germline values: CDR1 KGHSH, CDR2 LQKENI. The CDR3 region has the DNA TGTGCCAGCTCAGTCGGACTAGCGGGAGGGCCAGATACGCAGTATTTT. Protein sequence: CASSVGLAGGPDTQYF. The full variable domain, its missing parts supplied by reference TRBV18 and TRBJ2-3, is NAGVMQNPRHLVRRRGQEARLRCSPMKGHSHVYWYRQLPEEGLKFMVYLQKENIIDESGMPKERFSAEFPKEGPSILRIQQVVRGDSAAYFCASSVGLAGGPDTQYFGPGTRLTVL.

V gene TRBV6-5 combines with J gene TRBJ1-6, with D unclear. The germline V gene encodes CDR1 MNHEY and CDR2 SVGAGI. The CDR3 length is 13 residues. CDR3 amino acids: CASRALGYSPLHF. In DNA, the CDR3 is TGTGCATCTAGGGCCTTGGGATATTCACCCCTCCACTTT.

This chain connects TRBV5-6 to TRBJ2-3; D call uncertain. CDR1 and CDR2 from the germline V gene are SGHDT and YYEEEE. CDR3 length equals 12 residues. The V end lost 5 bases, the J end lost 6 bases, and 10 bases lay between the germline ends. This chain's CDR3 is CASSSRWDTQYF. In DNA, the CDR3 is TGTGCCAGCAGTTCCAGGTGGGATACGCAGTATTTT. Complete variable domain (other parts from reference TRBV5-6 and TRBJ2-3): DAGVTQSPTHLIKTRGQQVTLRCSPKSGHDTVSWYQQALGQGPQFIFQYYEEEERQRGNFPDRFSGHQFPNYSSELNVNALLLGDSALYLCASSSRWDTQYFGPGTRLTVL.

The genes are TRBV7-2 and TRBJ2-7, with TRBD1 matching 8 bases. The germline gives CDR1 SGHTA, CDR2 FQGNSA. This CDR3 is 14 amino acids long. V lost 5 bases to trimming and J lost 2 bases; unmatched junction nucleotides: 5. The DNA of the CDR3 is TGTGCCAGCAGCCCGGCGGGACAGGCCTACGAGCAGTACTTC. Its translation: CASSPAGQAYEQYF. Combining the CDR3 with reference TRBV7-2 and TRBJ2-7 gives the whole variable domain GAGVSQSPSNKVTEKGKDVELRCDPISGHTALYWYRQSLGQGLEFLIYFQGNSAPDKSGLPSDRFSAERTGGSVSTLTIQRTQQEDSAVYLCASSPAGQAYEQYFGPGTRLTVT.

The chain is built from TRBV10-3 and TRBJ1-5; 9 bases match TRBD1. The V segment lost 11 bases and the J segment 7 bases; nucleotides outside the gene matches: 6. Looked up from germline, CDR1 is ENHRY and CDR2 is SYGVKD. This CDR3 spans 12 amino acids. The CDR3, as DNA: TGTGCCGCGGGACAGGGAGGCCAGCCCCAGCATTTT. It specifies CAAGQGGQPQHF.

The chain links TRBV20-1 to TRBJ1-4; possible D gene TRBD1, 5 bases. The ends were cut back, 5 bases at V and 13 bases at J, with 11 bases in the middle. This CDR3 spans 10 amino acids. Germline values: CDR1 DFQATT, CDR2 SNEGSKA (reference sequence). For the CDR3, the DNA is TGCAGTGCTGTTCGGGGGGGACTGTTTTTT. It translates to CSAVRGGLFF.

The V gene is TRBV5-1, the J gene TRBJ1-1, with D perhaps matching TRBD1 (6 bases). The V gene lost 4 bases and the J gene lost 6 bases, with 19 bases spanning the gap. The CDR3 is 15 amino acids. CDR1 is SGHRS, CDR2 YFSETQ, per germline. The CDR3 coding sequence is TGCGCCAGCAGCACAAATCCGTACAGGGCAGCTGAAGCTTTCTTT. As protein: CASSTNPYRAAEAFF. The full variable domain, with the rest looked up from reference TRBV5-1 and TRBJ1-1, is KAGVTQTPRYLIKTRGQQVTLSCSPISGHRSVSWYQQTPGQGLQFLFEYFSETQRNKGNFPGRFSGRQFSNSRSEMNVSTLELGDSALYLCASSTNPYRAAEAFFGQGTRLTVV.

J is TRBJ2-1 and V is TRBV20-1; D remains unclear. This CDR3 is 10 amino acids long. The germline V gene has CDR1 DFQATT and CDR2 SNEGSKA (reference sequence). V shed 0 bases and J shed 13 bases, with 7 bases lying between them. This chain's CDR3 is CSARDQSQFF. CDR3 sequence (DNA): TGCAGTGCTAGAGATCAATCCCAGTTCTTC.

The rearrangement joins TRBV5-1 to TRBJ2-1; a possible D gene is TRBD1 (5 bases). This CDR3 is 14 amino acids long. Trimming left V 2 bases short and J 8 bases short, with 14 bases between. Germline assignment: CDR1 SGHRS and CDR2 YFSETQ. The CDR3 sequence: CASSFRGPLDEQFF. The CDR3 DNA reads TGCGCCAGCAGCTTTAGGGGCCCGCTCGATGAGCAGTTCTTC.

The gene calls are TRBV10-3 and TRBJ1-1; 7 bases line up with TRBD1. Germline lookup yields CDR1 ENHRY and CDR2 SYGVKD. The CDR3 extends over 15 amino acids. The V and J ends lost 3 bases and 3 bases, in that order; junction bases with no gene match: 7. CDR3 protein: CAISDRGGGDTEAFF. Written as DNA, the CDR3 is TGTGCCATCAGTGACAGGGGGGGAGGGGACACTGAAGCTTTCTTT.

V and J are TRBV25-1 and TRBJ2-3; D unresolved. CDR3 length equals 13 residues. The V gene's germline CDR1 is MGHDK and CDR2 SYGVNS. V dropped 6 bases and J dropped 0 bases, with 7 bases sitting between them. The CDR3 loop is CASRKESTDTQYF. In DNA, the CDR3 is TGTGCCAGCAGAAAAGAGAGCACAGATACGCAGTATTTT. Full variable domain (remainder filled in from reference TRBV25-1 and TRBJ2-3): EADIYQTPRYLVIGTGKKITLECSQTMGHDKMYWYQQDPGMELHLIHYSYGVNSTEKGDLSSESTVSRIRTEHFPLTLESARPSHTSQYLCASRKESTDTQYFGPGTRLTVL.

This clone was counted between two and nine times. The rearrangement links TRBV15 to TRBJ2-3, with D unclear. This CDR3 has 12 residues. The germline V and J ends were trimmed by 4 bases and 5 bases, with 7 bases remaining between them. CDR1 and CDR2 from the germline V gene are LNHNV and YYDKDF (reference sequence). The CDR3 DNA follows: TGTGCCACCAGCATAGGGCGAGATACGCAGTATTTT. Its translation is CATSIGRDTQYF.

The chain uses TRBV29-1 and TRBJ2-5, with no clear D. The V and J ends lost 3 bases and 4 bases respectively, with 12 bases between them. CDR1 is SQVTM and CDR2 is ANQGSEA in the germline V gene. The CDR3 spans 13 residues. In nucleotides, the CDR3 is TGCAGCGTTGATTTTGGGCAGCCAGAGACCCAGTACTTC. Translating it yields CSVDFGQPETQYF.

V and J are TRBV29-1 and TRBJ2-1, with a tentative D call TRBD2 (5 bases). CDR1 is SQVTM and CDR2 is ANQGSEA in the germline V gene. The V gene lost 8 bases and the J gene lost 5 bases, with 13 bases spanning the gap. The CDR3 consists of 12 residues. The CDR3 region has the DNA TGCAGCTGGCGGGCCTTCAACAATGAGCAGTTCTTC. Its translation is CSWRAFNNEQFF.

This chain uses TRBV11-2 with TRBJ2-5; D is undetermined. Germline assignment: CDR1 SGHAT and CDR2 FQNNGV. The CDR3 has 15 amino acids. The V and J ends lost 4 bases and 1 base respectively, with 13 bases between them. This chain's CDR3 is CASSSTRSVQETQYF. CDR3 nucleotides: TGTGCCAGCAGCTCGACCCGCAGCGTCCAAGAGACCCAGTACTTC.

In regard to this clone: The sample contains more than one DNA sequence encoding this CDR3. The chain carries TRBV28 and TRBJ2-7; D ambiguous. This CDR3 contains 11 residues. Germline assignment: CDR1 MDHEN and CDR2 SYDVKM. V was pared by 5 bases and J by 3 bases, with 5 bases between. The CDR3 DNA reads as TGTGCCAGCAGTCTTAACTACGAGCAGTACTTC. Amino acid sequence: CASSLNYEQYF.

This sequence joins TRBV29-1 and TRBJ2-1; 10 nucleotides agree with TRBD1. Trimming took 6 bases from V and 7 from J; bases not matched to a gene: 9. The CDR3 spans 14 residues. The germline V gene has CDR1 SQVTM and CDR2 ANQGSEA. The CDR3 DNA sequence: TGCAGCGTCGATGACAGGGGGCTTAGAAATGAGCAGTTCTTC. This sequence encodes CSVDDRGLRNEQFF.

The V gene is TRBV28, the J gene TRBJ1-5; perhaps TRBD1 as D (6 bases). The germline V and J ends were trimmed by 6 bases and 6 bases, with 18 bases remaining between them. The CDR3 covers 15 residues. Germline V CDR1 and CDR2: MDHEN, SYDVKM. CDR3 residues: CASRNGGGMGQPQHF. CDR3 bases: TGTGCCAGCAGAAATGGGGGCGGAATGGGTCAGCCCCAGCATTTT.

This clone was counted a single time. V is TRBV29-1 and J is TRBJ1-2; D possibly corresponds to TRBD1 (5 bases). V was shortened by 4 bases and J by 7 bases, with 10 bases between the two germline ends. Germline lookup yields CDR1 SQVTM and CDR2 ANQGSEA. CDR3 size: 11 residues. CDR3 loop: CSVGGVAGYTF. For the CDR3, the DNA is TGCAGCGTTGGAGGGGTGGCTGGCTACACCTTC.

The chain carries TRBV7-9 and TRBJ1-1; D is uncertain. CDR1 and CDR2 from the germline V gene are SEHNR and FQNEAQ (reference sequence). Trimming stripped 7 bases from V and 2 bases from J, with 14 bases between. The CDR3 consists of 14 residues. As DNA, the CDR3 is TGTGCCAGCAAATTAGGGCAGGCTAACACTGAAGCTTTCTTT. Encoded protein: CASKLGQANTEAFF.

The V and J genes are TRBV7-8 and TRBJ1-4; 7 bases line up with TRBD1. The CDR3 is 18 residues long. V lost 3 bases, J lost 0 bases, and 10 bases stayed unmatched. Germline values: CDR1 SGHVS, CDR2 FQNEAQ. The CDR3 DNA follows: TGTGCCAGCAGCTTCCGGGGAATAGGGACAGCAACTAATGAAAAACTGTTTTTT. This sequence encodes CASSFRGIGTATNEKLFF.

This chain uses TRBV2 with TRBJ2-5; D is possibly TRBD1 (6 bases). The germline gives CDR1 SNHLY, CDR2 FYNNEI. The CDR3 is 13 amino acids. With 10 bases removed from V and 5 bases from J, the gap between germline ends came to 17 bases. Here the CDR3 DNA reads TGTGCCACCGACAGGACCCCGGGGGAGACCCAGTACTTC. Translation gives CATDRTPGETQYF.

V and J are TRBV7-8 and TRBJ1-2; TRBD1 agrees at 7 bases. The CDR3 loop spans 14 amino acids. CDR1 and CDR2 from the germline V gene are SGHVS and FQNEAQ. V gave up 5 bases and J gave up 4 bases; unmatched junction bases: 7. CDR3 amino acids: CASSNRQGGYGYTF. CDR3 bases: TGTGCCAGCAGCAACCGACAGGGCGGCTATGGCTACACCTTC.

The chain couples TRBV6-5 to TRBJ2-1, with D maybe TRBD1 (6 bases). The germline V gene has CDR1 MNHEY and CDR2 SVGAGI. The CDR3 extends over 15 amino acids. V lost 7 bases and J lost 0, with 13 bases in between. CDR3 sequence: CASKKDRSSYNEQFF. CDR3 nucleotides: TGTGCCAGCAAAAAAGACAGGAGCTCCTACAATGAGCAGTTCTTC.

This clone was observed a handful of times. This sample includes further DNA sequences coding for the same CDR3. The chain recombines TRBV5-4 with TRBJ1-5, with unresolved D. The germline V and J ends were trimmed by 2 bases and 2 bases, with 5 bases remaining between them. The CDR3 loop spans 13 amino acids. Per germline, CDR1 SGHNT and CDR2 YYREEE (reference sequence). The CDR3 sequence: CASSFGGNQPQHF. In nucleotides, the CDR3 is TGTGCCAGCAGCTTTGGGGGCAATCAGCCCCAGCATTTT.

The V gene is TRBV27, the J gene TRBJ2-7, with 8 bases aligning to TRBD1. There are 16 residues in the CDR3. V lost 0 bases to trimming and J lost 5 bases; unmatched junction nucleotides: 9. Germline V gene sequence: CDR1 MNHEY, CDR2 SMNVEV (reference sequence). This CDR3 is CASSLSKTGAAHEQYF. In DNA, the CDR3 is TGTGCCAGCAGTTTATCGAAGACAGGGGCAGCCCACGAGCAGTACTTC.

The chain employs TRBV19 and TRBJ2-7, with D perhaps TRBD2 (6 bases). Trimming cost V 7 bases and J 1 base, with 14 bases left between them. The germline V gene encodes CDR1 LNHDA and CDR2 SQIVND (reference sequence). The CDR3 has 14 residues. CDR3 in amino acids: CASTNPGGSYEQYF. The CDR3 DNA follows: TGTGCCAGTACGAATCCCGGGGGTTCCTACGAGCAGTACTTC.

V usage is TRBV6-5 and J usage is TRBJ1-4; 7 bases fit TRBD1. The ends lost 9 bases at V and 2 bases at J; junction bases unmatched: 3. Germline assignment: CDR1 MNHEY and CDR2 SVGAGI. The CDR3 runs 13 residues. The CDR3 loop reads CASKQGTNEKLFF. The CDR3 coding sequence is TGTGCCAGTAAACAGGGGACTAATGAAAAACTGTTTTTT.

The J gene is TRBJ2-5, the V gene TRBV14; 8 bases are shared with TRBD1. This CDR3 is built from 15 residues. The V segment lost 5 bases and the J segment 1 base; nucleotides outside the gene matches: 6. In germline, CDR1 is SGHDN, CDR2 FVKESK. Here the CDR3 DNA reads TGTGCCAGCAGCACTCGACAGGGGCTCCAAGAGACCCAGTACTTC. This translates into CASSTRQGLQETQYF. Supplemented by reference TRBV14 and TRBJ2-5, the full variable domain reads EAGVTQFPSHSVIEKGQTVTLRCDPISGHDNLYWYRRVMGKEIKFLLHFVKESKQDESGMPNNRFLAERTGGTYSTLKVQPAELEDSGVYFCASSTRQGLQETQYFGPGTRLLVL.